This TCR beta chain was sequenced in a study of human thymus T cells. Study outcomes and limitations: Gene usage for V and J segments appeared biased in thymic and blood repertoires. Unrelated individuals reportedly shared highly overlapping thymic TCR repertoires.

On this clone itself: No antigen is known for it.

Using immunoSEQ multiplex PCR, the repertoire was profiled, and TCRdb retains in-frame clones only, with some absent. Of under 150,000 clones in the sample, about 94% were seen once. Thymus tissue for the work was resected from patients undergoing corrective heart surgery. Infants, healthy and Finnish, who were having corrective surgery for congenital heart defects served as donors. The receptor comes from a boy under two years old with a congenital heart defect but otherwise immunologically healthy. Sequences were obtained from thymus tissue.

In DNA, the CDR3 is TGTGCCAGCTCCCCCGGGGCCTACAATGAGCAGTTCTTC. Protein: CASSPGAYNEQFF. The chain recombines TRBV18 with TRBJ2-1; TRBD2 is a possible D gene (5 bases). The germline V and J ends were trimmed by 6 bases and 2 bases, with 8 bases remaining between them. Germline-derived CDR1 and CDR2 are KGHSH and LQKENI. The CDR3 consists of 13 residues.